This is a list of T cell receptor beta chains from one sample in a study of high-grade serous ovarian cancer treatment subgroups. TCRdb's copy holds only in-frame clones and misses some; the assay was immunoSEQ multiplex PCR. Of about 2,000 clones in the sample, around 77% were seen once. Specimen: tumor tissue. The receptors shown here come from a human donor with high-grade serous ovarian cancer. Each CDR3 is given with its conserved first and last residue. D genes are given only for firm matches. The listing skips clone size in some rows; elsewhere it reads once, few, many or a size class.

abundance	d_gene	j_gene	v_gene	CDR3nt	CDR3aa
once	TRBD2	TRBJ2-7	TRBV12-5	TGTGCTAGTGGTTTGGCGAGCGGGAGAGCGTACGAGCAGTACTTC	CASGLASGRAYEQYF
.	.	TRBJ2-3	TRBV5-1	TGCGCCAGCAGCTTGGAACCACACACAGATACGCAGTATTTT	CASSLEPHTDTQYF
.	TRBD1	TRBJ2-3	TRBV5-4	TGTGCCAGCAGCGCCGGGACAGGGCGTGGAGATACGCAGTATTTT	CASSAGTGRGDTQYF
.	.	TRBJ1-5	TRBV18	TGTGCCAGCTCACCAGAGGGGGGCAATCAGCCCCAGCATTTT	CASSPEGGNQPQHF
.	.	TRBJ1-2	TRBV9	TGTGCCAGCAGCGTATACTCTGGGCCATATGGCTACACCTTC	CASSVYSGPYGYTF
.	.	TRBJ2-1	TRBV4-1	TGCGCCAGCAGCTTCGGCGGTAGCGTTGACAATGAGCAGTTCTTC	CASSFGGSVDNEQFF
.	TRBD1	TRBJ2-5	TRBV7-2	TGTGCCAGCAGCTCCGGACAGGGGTTAGAGACCCAGTACTTC	CASSSGQGLETQYF
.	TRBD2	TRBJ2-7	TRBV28	TGTGCCAGCAGTTTCCGACTAGCGGGGTACTACGAGCAGTACTTC	CASSFRLAGYYEQYF
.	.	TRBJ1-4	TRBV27	TGTGCCAGCAGTTTTCAGGGGACTAATGAAAAACTGTTTTTT	CASSFQGTNEKLFF
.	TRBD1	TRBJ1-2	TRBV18	TGTGCCAGCTCTCCGGGACAGGGACCCTATGGCTACACCTTC	CASSPGQGPYGYTF
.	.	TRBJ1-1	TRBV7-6	TGTGCCAGCAGCTTAGTTTCGGGGGGCTTCACTGAAGCTTTCTTT	CASSLVSGGFTEAFF
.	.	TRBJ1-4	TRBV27	TGTGCCAGCAGCCGGGCGACTACGAATGAAAAACTGTTTTTT	CASSRATTNEKLFF
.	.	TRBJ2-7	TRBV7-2	TGTGCCAGCAGCTCCCGCGTGGGCGCGGGGAGCTACGAGCAGTACTTC	CASSSRVGAGSYEQYF
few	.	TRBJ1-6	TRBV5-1	TGCGCCAGCAGCTTTTCCTATCAGTATAATTCACTCCTCCACTTT	CASSFSYQYNSLLHF
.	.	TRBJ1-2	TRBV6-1	TGTGCCAGCAGTGAAGCGGGAGGCTATGGCTACACCTTC	CASSEAGGYGYTF
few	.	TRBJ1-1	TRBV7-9	TGTGCCAGCAGCTTAGTTACTTCGGGCACTGAAGCTTTCTTT	CASSLVTSGTEAFF
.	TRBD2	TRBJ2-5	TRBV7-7	TGTGCTAGCAGCTTAGGGACTAGCGGGGAAGAGACCCAGTACTTC	CASSLGTSGEETQYF
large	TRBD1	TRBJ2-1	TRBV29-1	TGCAGCGTTACTCTCTTTCAGGGGGTCCACAATGAGCAGTTCTTC	CSVTLFQGVHNEQFF
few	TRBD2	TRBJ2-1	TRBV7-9	TGTGCCAGCAGCTTAGCGGCTAGCGGGGGGCAAGCAGATGAGCAGTTCTTC	CASSLAASGGQADEQFF
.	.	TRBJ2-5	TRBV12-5	TGTGCTAGTGGTACCTCGAAGCAAGAGACCCAGTACTTC	CASGTSKQETQYF
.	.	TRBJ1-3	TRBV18	TGTGCCAGCTCACCAGGGCCCGGAAACACCATATATTTT	CASSPGPGNTIYF
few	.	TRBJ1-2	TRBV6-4	TGTGCCAGCATAGCGCCAGGGAGCGGCTACACCTTC	CASIAPGSGYTF
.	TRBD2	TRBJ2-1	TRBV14	TGTGCCAGCAGCCCCGACAGCGGGGCCTACAATGAGCAGTTCTTC	CASSPDSGAYNEQFF
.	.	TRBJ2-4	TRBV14	TGTGCCAGCAGCCAAGATAGCAGCCGGCAAAACATTCAGTACTTC	CASSQDSSRQNIQYF
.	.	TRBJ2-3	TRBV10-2	TGCGCCAGCACTGTGCGGCGCACAGATACGCAGTATTTT	CASTVRRTDTQYF
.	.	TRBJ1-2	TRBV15	TGTGCCACCAGCAGGGATACTCAAGGATCCTATGGCTACACCTTC	CATSRDTQGSYGYTF
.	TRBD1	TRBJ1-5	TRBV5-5	TGTGCCAGCAGCTTGGGCGGGACAGGGGGACAGCCCCAGCATTTT	CASSLGGTGGQPQHF
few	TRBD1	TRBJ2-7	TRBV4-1	TGCGCCAGCAGCCCGGTAGGGACAGGGACCTACGAGCAGTACTTC	CASSPVGTGTYEQYF
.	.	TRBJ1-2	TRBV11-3	TGTGCCAGCAGCTTAGACAGGAACTATGGCTACACCTTC	CASSLDRNYGYTF
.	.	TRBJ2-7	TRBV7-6	TGTGCCAGCAGCTCCGGCCCTAATTACGAGCAGTACTTC	CASSSGPNYEQYF
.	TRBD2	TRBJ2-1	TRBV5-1	TGCGCCAGCAGCTTAGGGACTAGCGGGGGGTTTTCCAATGAGCAGTTCTTC	CASSLGTSGGFSNEQFF
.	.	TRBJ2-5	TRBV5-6	TGTGCCAGCAGCTTGGAGGGGGGGCTCTACGAGACCCAGTACTTC	CASSLEGGLYETQYF
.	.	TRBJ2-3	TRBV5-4	TGTGCCAGCAGCTTGGGGACCTTATCCACAGATACGCAGTATTTT	CASSLGTLSTDTQYF
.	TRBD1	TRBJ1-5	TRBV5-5	TGTGCCAGCAGCTTGTCAGGGGGTGATTATCAGCCCCAGCATTTT	CASSLSGGDYQPQHF
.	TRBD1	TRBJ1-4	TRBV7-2	TGTGCCAGCAGCTTAGGAAGACAGGGGAGGGGTAGTCGGGAAAAACTGTTTTTT	CASSLGRQGRGSREKLFF
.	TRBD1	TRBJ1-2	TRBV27	TGTGCCAGCAGTTTAATGACAGGGTCTAGCTATGGCTACACCTTC	CASSLMTGSSYGYTF
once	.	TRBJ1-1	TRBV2	TGTGCCAGCACAGAGAGCCACCTAACCCCCCTCACTGAAGCTTTCTTT	CASTESHLTPLTEAFF
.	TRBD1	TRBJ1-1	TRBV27	TGTGCCAGCAGTTCAGGGGGCACTGAAGCTTTCTTT	CASSSGGTEAFF
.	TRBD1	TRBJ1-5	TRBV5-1	TGCGCCAGCAGTACAGGGGGCAATCAGCCCCAGCATTTT	CASSTGGNQPQHF
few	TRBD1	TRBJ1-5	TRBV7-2	TGTGCCAGCAGCTTAGAAGGGGGCAGGAAGCCCCAGCATTTT	CASSLEGGRKPQHF
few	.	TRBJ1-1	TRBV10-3	TGTGCCATCAGTGTTGGCCAGAACACTGAAGCTTTCTTT	CAISVGQNTEAFF
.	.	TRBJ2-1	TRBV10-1	TGCGCCAGCAGTGGGTGCCTCTCAACCTCCTACAATGAGCAGTTCTTC	CASSGCLSTSYNEQFF
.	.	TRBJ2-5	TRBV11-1	TGTGCCAGCAGCCCCTCACTAGTTACGGAGACCCAGTACTTC	CASSPSLVTETQYF
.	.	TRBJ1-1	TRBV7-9	TGTGCCAGCAGCTTGTCAGCTGAAGCTTTCTTT	CASSLSAEAFF
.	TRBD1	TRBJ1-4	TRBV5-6	TGTGCCAGCAGCTTGGGTGGGGACAGGGATGAAAAACTGTTTTTT	CASSLGGDRDEKLFF
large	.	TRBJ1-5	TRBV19	TGTGCCAGTAGTATAAGCAGGGAAAGAGACAATCAGCCCCAGCATTTT	CASSISRERDNQPQHF
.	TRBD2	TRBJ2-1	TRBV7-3	TGTGCCAGCAGCCGGGACTACTACAATGAGCAGTTCTTC	CASSRDYYNEQFF
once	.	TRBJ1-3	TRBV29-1	TGCAGCGTGGCCCCGGTTTGGGGGTCAAGCTCTGGAAACACCATATATTTT	CSVAPVWGSSSGNTIYF
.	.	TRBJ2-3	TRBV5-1	TGCGCCAGCAGCTTGGTAGATACGCAGTATTTT	CASSLVDTQYF
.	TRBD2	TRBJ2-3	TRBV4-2	TGTGCCAGCAGCCATTTTAGCGGGGAGGTCACAGATACGCAGTATTTT	CASSHFSGEVTDTQYF
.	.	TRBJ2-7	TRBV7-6	TGTGCCAGCAGCCCCGGACCAAATTACGAGCAGTACTTC	CASSPGPNYEQYF
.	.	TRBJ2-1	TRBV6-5	TGTGCCAGCCGGGATTTCTTTGGTGAGCAGTTCTTC	CASRDFFGEQFF
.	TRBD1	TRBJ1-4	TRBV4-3	TGCGCCAGCAGCCAGGGCAGGGGGGAGGAAAAACTGTTTTTT	CASSQGRGEEKLFF
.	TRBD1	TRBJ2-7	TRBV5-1	TGCGCCAGCAGCTTGGGCCTCGGGACAGCCTCCTACGAGCAGTACTTC	CASSLGLGTASYEQYF
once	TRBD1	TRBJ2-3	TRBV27	TGTGCCAGCAGTGTAACAGGGGTCTCTAGCACAGATACGCAGTATTTT	CASSVTGVSSTDTQYF
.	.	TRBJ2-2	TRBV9	TGTGCCAGCAGCGTAAAAAACACAGACGCGAACACCGGGGAGCTGTTTTTT	CASSVKNTDANTGELFF
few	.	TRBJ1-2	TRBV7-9	TGTGCCAGCAGCTTAGCTCTAACTTCACCAGGGTTATCTGGCTACACCTTC	CASSLALTSPGLSGYTF
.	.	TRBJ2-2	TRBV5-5	TGTGCCAGCAGCTTGACAGCGACCGGGGAGCTGTTTTTT	CASSLTATGELFF
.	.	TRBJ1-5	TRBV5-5	TGTGCCAGCAGCTTCGGGGGGGATCAGCCCCAGCATTTT	CASSFGGDQPQHF